Below are 10 T cell receptor beta chains sequenced from a single sample in a study of human T cells and chemical hapten exposure. Someone pulled total RNA out of unfractionated whole blood. TCRdb redid the calling of the 5' RACE reads with MiXCR, one entry per CDR3 protein. The sample consists of 81,000 or so distinct CDR3 sequences, roughly 8.4% of them appearing once. The receptors were gathered from a male donor in good health.

This clonotype was observed a few times. This chain connects TRBV6-1 to TRBJ2-7, with D possibly being TRBD1 (6 bases). There are 15 residues in the CDR3. Germline V lookup: CDR1 MNHNS, CDR2 SASEGT. V was cut by 4 bases and J by 3 bases, with 16 bases left in between. Here the CDR3 reads CASSVPGTLNYEQYF. The CDR3 nucleotides read TGTGCCAGCAGTGTACCCGGGACATTGAACTACGAGCAGTACTTC.

This clonotype has only a few counts. CDR3 sequence (DNA): TGTGCCAGCAGTTACGTGGGGACTAGCGAGGATACGCAGTATTTT. Its translation is CASSYVGTSEDTQYF. This chain uses TRBV6-2 or TRBV6-3 with TRBJ2-3; 10 bases map to TRBD2. The V gene end was trimmed by 2 bases and the J gene end by 6 bases; junction bases not matched to a gene: 5. The V gene's germline CDR1 is MNHEY and CDR2 SVGEGT. CDR3 length: 15 amino acids.

This clonotype has at least ten counts. This chain joins TRBV7-3 and TRBJ2-5; possible D gene TRBD2, 6 bases. CDR3 size: 16 residues. Trimming removed 5 bases from V and 5 bases from J, with 21 bases in between. Germline V gene sequence: CDR1 SGHTA, CDR2 FQGTGA. This chain's CDR3 is CASSIQRLGRIETQYF. For the CDR3, the DNA is TGTGCCAGCAGCATACAACGACTAGGGAGGATCGAGACCCAGTACTTC.

This clonotype was seen many times. The chain links TRBV29-1 to TRBJ1-2; 11 bases agree with TRBD1. V lost 6 bases, J lost 6 bases, and 9 bases stayed unmatched. Germline CDR1 is SQVTM and CDR2 is ANQGSEA. This CDR3 comprises 14 residues. The CDR3 is CSVYGTGGFDGYTF. CDR3 DNA sequence: TGCAGCGTGTACGGGACAGGGGGATTCGATGGCTACACCTTC.

A few counts support this clonotype. The chain carries TRBV5-4 and TRBJ1-2; TRBD1 matches 9 bases. This CDR3 is 15 amino acids long. The ends lost 5 bases at V and 4 bases at J; junction bases unmatched: 9. Germline V gene data show CDR1 as SGHNT and CDR2 as YYREEE (reference sequence). The CDR3 DNA follows: TGTGCCAGCAGGCGATGGACAGGGGTCGGCTATGGCTACACCTTC. Protein product: CASRRWTGVGYGYTF. Combining the CDR3 with reference TRBV5-4 and TRBJ1-2 gives the whole variable domain ETGVTQSPTHLIKTRGQQVTLRCSSQSGHNTVSWYQQALGQGPQFIFQYYREEENGRGNFPPRFSGLQFPNYSSELNVNALELDDSALYLCASRRWTGVGYGYTFGSGTRLTVV.

This clonotype was counted a few times. The rearrangement links TRBV14 to TRBJ2-7; D is undetermined. CDR1 is SGHDN and CDR2 is FVKESK in the germline V gene. The CDR3 extends over 17 amino acids. The germline V and J ends were trimmed by 1 base and 4 bases, with 20 bases remaining between them. The CDR3 nucleotides are TGTGCCAGCAGCCAAGCTAGGGATATGAGCAACCAGTACGAGCAGTACTTC. Translated: CASSQARDMSNQYEQYF.

The CDR3 bases are TGTGCTAGTGGTTCCTCAGACAGGGAAGTTTTAAAAGCTGGAAACACCATATATTTT. Its translation is CASGSSDREVLKAGNTIYF. The chain uses TRBV12-5 and TRBJ1-3, with 7 nucleotides matching TRBD1. The CDR3 runs to 19 residues. Looked up from germline, CDR1 is LGHNT and CDR2 is FRNRAP. The junction had 17 bases not matched to a gene; V was cut back by 4 bases and J by 2 bases.

This chain uses TRBV14 with TRBJ2-7, with no clear D. The length of the CDR3 is 15 residues. Trimming took off 3 bases at V and 2 bases at J, with 14 bases between the two ends. In germline, CDR1 is SGHDN, CDR2 FVKESK. The CDR3 loop is CASSQNDYPPYEQYF. The CDR3 nucleotides are TGTGCCAGCAGCCAGAATGATTATCCTCCCTACGAGCAGTACTTC.

The J gene is TRBJ2-1, the V gene TRBV4-2; no firm D call. The CDR3 is 13 residues long. V was pared by 1 base and J by 5 bases, with 6 bases between. Germline values: CDR1 LGHNA, CDR2 YNFKEQ. CDR3 DNA: TGTGCCAGCAGCCAAGGACTTAACAATGAGCAGTTCTTC. This encodes CASSQGLNNEQFF.

The sample holds many counts of this clonotype. The gene calls are TRBV7-9 and TRBJ2-1; 11 positions agree with TRBD2. This CDR3 comprises 15 residues. The J segment lost 5 bases and the V segment lost 5 bases, leaving 5 bases of the junction unmatched. Germline-derived CDR1 and CDR2 are SEHNR and FQNEAQ (reference sequence). The DNA for the CDR3 is TGTGCCAGCAGCGGTAGCGGGAGGGCCGACAATGAGCAGTTCTTC. It encodes CASSGSGRADNEQFF.